A single sample gave rise to the 24 T cell receptor beta chains below, sequenced in a study of cytomegalovirus exposure and HLA in healthy donors. The PCR was carried out with 60 Vbeta primers and 13 Jbeta primers. Measured with immunoSEQ multiplex PCR; TCRdb has only the in-frame clones, and not every one. The sample comprises some 100,000 clones, 60% to 85% of which are singletons, and roughly 2.7% rests with the top ten. Sequencing input: PBMCs. All receptors come from a female donor in good health and CMV-seronegative.

The chain couples TRBV6-4 to TRBJ2-2; the match to TRBD2 covers 9 bases. Germline V gene sequence: CDR1 MRHNA, CDR2 SNTAGT. The length of the CDR3 is 16 residues. With 3 bases clipped from V and 0 bases from J, the junction kept 2 bases outside the gene matches. CDR3 sequence: CASSEAGGPNTGELFF. The DNA of the CDR3 is TGTGCCAGCAGTGAAGCGGGGGGACCGAACACCGGGGAGCTGTTTTTT.

This clone was seen only a few times. The chain couples TRBV4-1 to TRBJ2-7; 10 nucleotides match TRBD2. Germline CDR1 and CDR2: MGHRA and YSYEKL. The J segment lost 6 bases and the V segment lost 1 base, leaving 9 bases of the junction unmatched. The CDR3 runs 16 residues. The CDR3 spells CASSQVLLAGRGEQYF. CDR3 sequence (DNA): TGCGCCAGCAGCCAAGTCCTACTAGCGGGGAGAGGCGAGCAGTACTTC.

This clone was counted only a few times. This sequence joins TRBV4-3 and TRBJ1-1; no definite D call. The CDR3 is 14 amino acids. The V gene lost 0 bases and the J gene lost 1 base, with 6 bases spanning the gap. The V gene's germline CDR1 is LGHNA and CDR2 YSLEER. The CDR3 protein is CASSQEEGNTEAFF. In nucleotides, the CDR3 is TGCGCCAGCAGCCAAGAGGAGGGGAACACTGAAGCTTTCTTT.

V is TRBV1 and J is TRBJ1-1; the table assigns TRBD1, which was not confirmed against the DNA. TRBV1 is a documented pseudogene. CDR3 length: 15 residues. The CDR3 sequence is CTSSQESPRDSEAFF. CDR3 sequence (DNA): TGCACCAGCAGCCAAGAAAGTCCCCGGGACAGTGAAGCTTTCTTT.

V and J are TRBV6-1 and TRBJ1-3; D is unclear. CDR3 length: 16 residues. Trimming took off 2 bases at V and 1 base at J, with 12 bases between the two ends. The germline V gene encodes CDR1 MNHNS and CDR2 SASEGT. The CDR3 bases are TGTGCCAGCAGTGAACACCCAGGTGGATCTGGAAACACCATATATTTT. This encodes CASSEHPGGSGNTIYF.

This sequence joins TRBV30 and TRBJ1-1; the D gene is possibly TRBD1 (6 bases). V was trimmed by 5 bases and J by 0 bases, leaving 13 bases between them. CDR1 is GTSNPN and CDR2 is SVGIG in the germline V gene (reference sequence). The CDR3 is 14 amino acids. CDR3 loop: CAWVLQGLNTEAFF. The CDR3 DNA reads TGTGCCTGGGTCCTCCAGGGGTTGAACACTGAAGCTTTCTTT.

The V gene is TRBV19, the J gene TRBJ2-5, with 7 bases fitting TRBD1. The CDR3 contains 14 residues. CDR1 and CDR2 (germline): LNHDA, SQIVND (reference sequence). The V segment lost 5 bases and the J segment 1 base; nucleotides outside the gene matches: 4. The CDR3 is CASSLRTGQETQYF. As DNA, the CDR3 is TGTGCCAGTAGTTTAAGGACAGGCCAAGAGACCCAGTACTTC. The whole variable domain, filled in from reference TRBV19 and TRBJ2-5, reads DGGITQSPKYLFRKEGQNVTLSCEQNLNHDAMYWYRQDPGQGLRLIYYSQIVNDFQKGDIAEGYSVSREKKESFPLTVTSAQKNPTAFYLCASSLRTGQETQYFGPGTRLLVL.

This clone was observed once. The chain couples TRBV7-9 to TRBJ2-1; the D is unclear. CDR3 length: 14 residues. Looked up from germline, CDR1 is SEHNR and CDR2 is FQNEAQ (reference sequence). V gave up 1 base and J gave up 4 bases, with 8 bases separating them. CDR3: CASSLEIRYNEQFF. CDR3 nucleotides: TGTGCCAGCAGCTTAGAGATCAGGTACAATGAGCAGTTCTTC.

The V and J genes are TRBV9 and TRBJ2-3; possibly TRBD1 for D (5 bases). V lost 0 bases and J 2 bases, leaving 10 bases between the germline ends. Germline values: CDR1 SGDLS, CDR2 YYNGEE. The CDR3 totals 15 residues. The CDR3 reads CASSVGQSDTDTQYF. The DNA of the CDR3 is TGTGCCAGCAGCGTAGGACAGTCCGACACAGATACGCAGTATTTT.

This clone was seen only a few times. The rearrangement joins TRBV13 to TRBJ1-4; D might be TRBD1 (6 bases). Germline V gene data show CDR1 as PRHDT and CDR2 as FYEKMQ (reference sequence). Trimming stripped 5 bases from V and 8 bases from J, with 9 bases between. CDR3 length: 12 residues. CDR3 nucleotide sequence: TGTGCCAGCAGCCCCGACAGGGAAAAACTGTTTTTT. The encoded protein is CASSPDREKLFF.

This chain uses TRBV30 with TRBJ1-1, with 7 bases lining up with TRBD1. Germline-derived CDR1 and CDR2 are GTSNPN and SVGIG (reference sequence). V shed 6 bases and J 7 bases; nucleotides not matched to a gene: 17. The CDR3 is 15 residues long. CDR3 sequence (DNA): TGTGCCTGCCGGATACGGGACAGCCGGCGTGGTGAAGCTTTCTTT. Residues: CACRIRDSRRGEAFF.

The chain links TRBV19 to TRBJ1-2; 10 nucleotides agree with TRBD1. The CDR3 extends over 15 amino acids. With V trimmed by 6 bases and J by 4 bases, 8 bases remained unmatched. From germline, CDR1 is LNHDA and CDR2 SQIVND (reference sequence). The CDR3 nucleotides are TGTGCCAGTAGAAGGACAGGGGGAAACGGCTATGGCTACACCTTC. Protein product: CASRRTGGNGYGYTF.

CDR3 in DNA: TGTGCCAGCAGCGTAGGTGCTAGTAGCACAGATACGCAGTATTTT. Protein sequence: CASSVGASSTDTQYF. This rearrangement joins TRBV9 to TRBJ2-3; D not resolved. The CDR3 is 15 residues long. With 0 bases removed from V and 0 bases from J, the gap between germline ends came to 8 bases. Looked up from germline, CDR1 is SGDLS and CDR2 is YYNGEE.

The V call is TRBV5-4, the J call TRBJ2-5; D is possibly TRBD2 (8 bases). This CDR3 is built from 16 residues. CDR1 is SGHNT and CDR2 is YYREEE in the germline V gene (reference sequence). V was clipped by 4 bases and J by 2 bases, with 18 bases between them. CDR3 residues: CASSLVSGGQQETQYF. CDR3 nucleotides: TGTGCCAGCAGCCTTGTCAGCGGGGGACAGCAAGAGACCCAGTACTTC. Looking up the rest from reference TRBV5-4 and TRBJ2-5 gives the full variable domain: ETGVTQSPTHLIKTRGQQVTLRCSSQSGHNTVSWYQQALGQGPQFIFQYYREEENGRGNFPPRFSGLQFPNYSSELNVNALELDDSALYLCASSLVSGGQQETQYFGPGTRLLVL.

The chain uses TRBV19 and TRBJ1-1; unclear D gene. Germline assignment: CDR1 LNHDA and CDR2 SQIVND (reference sequence). The CDR3 contains 13 residues. Trimming removed 3 bases from V and 4 bases from J, with 9 bases in between. The CDR3 region is CASSISRPTEAFF. The CDR3 region has the DNA TGTGCCAGTAGTATCTCCAGGCCCACTGAAGCTTTCTTT.

The V gene is TRBV13, the J gene TRBJ2-6, with TRBD1 matching over 7 bases. Per germline, CDR1 PRHDT and CDR2 FYEKMQ (reference sequence). CDR3 length: 20 residues. V lost 3 bases to trimming and J lost 2 bases; unmatched junction nucleotides: 16. CDR3 nucleotides: TGTGCCAGCAGCTTCGCGCCAGGGGGTCGGTTTCAAGCTGGGGCCAACGTCCTGACTTTC. Its protein is CASSFAPGGRFQAGANVLTF.

The chain recombines TRBV28 with TRBJ2-2; 8 bases are shared with TRBD1. Germline V gene sequence: CDR1 MDHEN, CDR2 SYDVKM. V trimming: 11 bases; J trimming: 2 bases; junction bases outside the gene matches: 7. The length of the CDR3 is 14 residues. The chain's CDR3 is CACPDRENTGELFF. In DNA form, the CDR3 reads TGTGCCTGCCCGGACAGGGAAAACACCGGGGAGCTGTTTTTT. The whole variable domain, filled in from reference TRBV28 and TRBJ2-2, reads DVKVTQSSRYLVKRTGEKVFLECVQDMDHENMFWYRQDPGLGLRLIYFSYDVKMKEKGDIPEGYSVSREKKERFSLILESASTNQTSMYLCACPDRENTGELFFGEGSRLTVL.

The chain is built from TRBV4-1 and TRBJ2-1, with 8 bases matching TRBD2. Looked up from germline, CDR1 is MGHRA and CDR2 is YSYEKL. Trimming removed 0 bases from V and 4 bases from J; junction bases left unmatched: 11. This CDR3 contains 18 residues. The CDR3 bases are TGCGCCAGCAGCCAAGATGACGGGACTAGGTATAGGTACAATGAGCAGTTCTTC. Translated, it gives CASSQDDGTRYRYNEQFF.

This clone came up a few times. The chain links TRBV5-4 to TRBJ2-2; 13 bases are a match to TRBD2. The CDR3 extends over 16 amino acids. Germline values: CDR1 SGHNT, CDR2 YYREEE (reference sequence). With 4 bases clipped from V and 4 bases from J, the junction kept 4 bases outside the gene matches. The CDR3 here is CASSTSGGAGTGELFF. The CDR3 DNA reads as TGTGCCAGCAGCACTAGCGGGGGGGCCGGCACCGGGGAGCTGTTTTTT. Looking up the rest from reference TRBV5-4 and TRBJ2-2 gives the full variable domain: ETGVTQSPTHLIKTRGQQVTLRCSSQSGHNTVSWYQQALGQGPQFIFQYYREEENGRGNFPPRFSGLQFPNYSSELNVNALELDDSALYLCASSTSGGAGTGELFFGEGSRLTVL.

This chain uses TRBV19 with TRBJ2-1; 8 positions match TRBD1. Germline V CDR1 and CDR2: LNHDA, SQIVND (reference sequence). This CDR3 has 13 amino acids. CDR3 in DNA: TGTGCTGCGGGACAGGAGGTCTACAATGAGCAGTTCTTC. Amino acids: CAAGQEVYNEQFF.

The chain combines TRBV2 with TRBJ2-5, with 13 bases matching TRBD2. V lost 8 bases, J lost 2 bases, and 8 bases stayed unmatched. There are 16 residues in the CDR3. The germline gives CDR1 SNHLY, CDR2 FYNNEI. The CDR3 is CASLGLAGPTQETQYF. DNA of the CDR3: TGTGCCAGCCTGGGACTAGCGGGGCCCACGCAAGAGACCCAGTACTTC.

The sample holds a few counts of this clone. The V gene is TRBV5-5, the J gene TRBJ1-1; D is ambiguous. CDR1 is SGHKS and CDR2 is YYEKEE in the germline V gene (reference sequence). Trimming left V 1 base short and J 0 bases short, with 10 bases between. This CDR3 comprises 15 residues. In DNA, the CDR3 is TGTGCCAGCAGCTTGTATCGGGTTATGAACACTGAAGCTTTCTTT. It yields the protein CASSLYRVMNTEAFF.

This chain uses TRBV5-6 with TRBJ2-1, with TRBD2 as a possible D gene (6 bases). CDR1 SGHDT and CDR2 YYEEEE come from the germline V gene. The CDR3 is made up of 12 amino acids. V lost 4 bases, J lost 7 bases, and 9 bases lay in between. CDR3 protein: CASSPGLNEQFF. The CDR3 coding sequence is TGTGCCAGCAGCCCGGGACTTAATGAGCAGTTCTTC.

CDR3 residues: CASTLGGSTGELFF. DNA of the CDR3: TGCGCCAGCACCCTGGGGGGAAGCACCGGGGAGCTGTTTTTT. V is TRBV5-1 and J is TRBJ2-2; D perhaps matches TRBD2 (6 bases). The V and J ends lost 6 bases and 4 bases respectively, with 13 bases between them. Looked up from germline, CDR1 is SGHRS and CDR2 is YFSETQ. There are 14 residues in the CDR3.